The present entry profiles one TCR beta chain with its context. Its target is not known. The data stem from a study of a mutant IDH1 vaccine in newly diagnosed glioma. About the study: The initiation of vaccination occurred 4-6 weeks after radiotherapy alone, or with temozolomide cycles. Treatment recipients were approximately 60% male and around 40% female, and their mean age was roughly 44 years. Before enrollment, patients got radiotherapy alone, temozolomide alone, or mostly the combination.

The assay was immunoSEQ multiplex PCR, and TCRdb's table has in-frame clones only and misses some. Here the sample spans over 30,000 clones, more than 80% being singletons. Trimming pared 3 bases from V and 0 bases from J, leaving 12 bases between. CDR1 and CDR2 (germline): SGHRS, YFSETQ. This CDR3 is built from 15 residues. Stated time point: week 47, end of study. Each vaccine dose was 300 ug of mutant IDH1 20-mer peptide, with topical imiquimod. The vaccination schedule gave patients eight doses in weeks 1, 3, 5, 7, 11, 15, 19 and 23. The TCR originated in a woman aged 40 to 50 with glioma. The J gene is TRBJ1-1, the V gene TRBV5-1; D is perhaps TRBD1 (5 bases). The source was PBMCs, collected from a glioma patient whose treatment included an IDH1 peptide vaccine. The CDR3 DNA sequence: TGCGCCAGCAGCTCAAGATCAGGGATGAACACTGAAGCTTTCTTT. Translation gives CASSSRSGMNTEAFF.